This TCR beta chain was sequenced during a study of OX40 agonist ivuxolimab in advanced cancers. Generated by immunoSEQ multiplex PCR, the TCRdb table keeps only in-frame clones and is missing some. The table records about 51,000 clones, around 73% of them present only once. Findings of the study overall: Partial responders receiving 0.1-3.0 mg/kg showed among the lowest clonal expansion. With doses of 0.1 to 3.0 mg/kg, CD4+ and CD8+ blood T cells had undergone clonal expansion by week 6. Among T cells, CD8+ cells averaged more expanded clones than CD4+ cells. The authors did not determine the antigen specificity of the expanded peripheral T cells.

Note on this clone: The antigen is not known.

The germline V and J ends were trimmed by 4 bases and 1 base, with 7 bases remaining between them. Germline assignment: CDR1 SGHVS and CDR2 FNYEAQ. The CDR3 is made up of 13 amino acids. This rearrangement joins TRBV7-6 to TRBJ2-5; unclear D gene. The source material was CD4+ or CD8+ T cells sorted from blood, sampled in a trial of the OX40 agonist ivuxolimab. This receptor was taken from an adult with an advanced solid tumor such as melanoma, head and neck, liver or kidney cancer. CDR3 in amino acids: CASSSISQETQYF. CDR3 coding DNA: TGTGCCAGCAGCTCAATATCCCAAGAGACCCAGTACTTC.